The 32 T cell receptor beta chains presented below share a single source sample, sequenced in a study of blood T cells in healthy people across ages. Then a second PCR, running roughly 7 to 11 cycles, was carried out with a sample-barcoded 5' primer and a J-beta primer mix. MiXCR, run by TCRdb on the 5' RACE reads, gives a single entry per CDR3 protein. Altogether roughly 1,100,000 distinct CDR3 sequences are present, about 23% being singletons, with the ten largest covering about 0.8%. This sample was also put to use in a study of T cells of mothers and their children.

Sequenced input: blood. The receptors originated from a girl aged 2 to 9 in good health.

As to this clonotype: Compared with germline, one end of the junction differs, possibly owing to a read error. The V call is TRBV7-7, the J call TRBJ2-5, with a possible D match to TRBD2 (5 bases). TRBJ2-1 explains the end of the DNA better; the J call may be wrong. The CDR3 contains 15 residues. Germline CDR1 SSHAT, CDR2 FNYEAQ (reference sequence). Here the CDR3 reads CASSLGSGPTEEQFF. CDR3 DNA sequence: TGTGCTAGCAGCTTAGGGAGCGGCCCCACCGAGGAGCAGTTCTTC.

This clonotype was observed a handful of times. The rearrangement links TRBV7-9 to TRBJ1-2; no firm D call. Germline V gene lookup returns CDR1 SEHNR and CDR2 FQNEAQ (reference sequence). V was pared by 0 bases and J by 8 bases, with 16 bases between. The CDR3 loop spans 15 amino acids. CDR3 residues: CASSLAFGSHGGYTF. The CDR3 coding sequence is TGTGCCAGCAGCTTAGCGTTCGGCAGTCACGGAGGCTACACCTTC.

This clonotype was found a few times. A much larger clone lies one base from this, so it may be a read error. The chain recombines TRBV7-8 with TRBJ2-5; D perhaps matches TRBD1 (6 bases). Germline V gene sequence: CDR1 SGHVS, CDR2 FQNEAQ. Trimming stripped 5 bases from V and 5 bases from J, with 15 bases between. The CDR3 extends over 14 amino acids. Written as DNA, the CDR3 is TGTGCCAGCAGCCGCAGGGGACCAGGGGAGACCCAGTACTTC. It yields the protein CASSRRGPGETQYF.

This clonotype showed up just a few times. This chain uses TRBV6-6 with TRBJ2-4; a possible D gene is TRBD1 (5 bases). In germline, CDR1 is MNHNY, CDR2 SVGAGI (reference sequence). V dropped 3 bases and J dropped 1 base, with 10 bases sitting between them. The CDR3 covers 15 residues. Written as DNA, the CDR3 is TGTGCCAGCAGTTATGTTAAGGGGGCCAAAAACATTCAGTACTTC. It encodes CASSYVKGAKNIQYF.

The chain combines TRBV4-2 with TRBJ1-2; 12 positions match TRBD1. The CDR3 extends over 13 amino acids. The ends lost 8 bases at V and 14 bases at J; junction bases unmatched: 12. The V gene's germline CDR1 is LGHNA and CDR2 YNFKEQ. The CDR3 here is CASGVTGQGASTF. CDR3 DNA: TGTGCCAGCGGAGTAACGGGACAGGGGGCGTCTACCTTC.

This rearrangement joins TRBV6-5 to TRBJ2-5, with D hard to call. V shed 4 bases and J shed 2 bases, with 14 bases lying between them. The CDR3 is made up of 15 amino acids. Germline V gives CDR1 MNHEY, CDR2 SVGAGI. The CDR3: CASSLLRTDQETQYF. DNA for the CDR3: TGTGCCAGCAGTTTGCTCCGGACGGATCAAGAGACCCAGTACTTC.

This clonotype turned up a few times. V usage is TRBV7-2 and J usage is TRBJ2-5; 9 bases fit TRBD1. The end of the DNA aligns better with TRBJ2-1, so the J call may be wrong. The CDR3 consists of 16 residues. Germline CDR1 and CDR2: SGHTA and FQGNSA. The CDR3 nucleotides read TGTGCCAGCAGAGAAACAGGGGGCTCGAGTTTTAGTGAGCAGTTCTTC. Translating gives CASRETGGSSFSEQFF.

This clonotype has just a few counts. The chain carries TRBV7-3 and TRBJ1-2; D gene ambiguous. With 5 bases removed from V and 7 bases from J, the gap between germline ends came to 14 bases. This CDR3 region has 13 residues. Germline V lookup: CDR1 SGHTA, CDR2 FQGTGA. CDR3 DNA sequence: TGTGCCAGCAGCCCCCAGGCAACCTCTGGCTACACCTTC. Encoded protein: CASSPQATSGYTF. The entire variable domain, with the rest obtained from reference TRBV7-3 and TRBJ1-2, is as follows: GAGVSQTPSNKVTEKGKYVELRCDPISGHTALYWYRQSLGQGPEFLIYFQGTGAADDSGLPNDRFFAVRPEGSVSTLKIQRTERGDSAVYLCASSPQATSGYTFGSGTRLTVV.

V gene TRBV9 combines with J gene TRBJ2-5, with 9 bases fitting TRBD2. Germline CDR1 and CDR2: SGDLS and YYNGEE. V shed 1 base, J shed 4 bases, and the junction held 5 bases outside the gene matches. There are 15 residues in the CDR3. The CDR3 nucleotides read TGTGCCAGCAGCGTAAGGGGTAGCGGGGGAGAGACCCAGTACTTC. Its translation is CASSVRGSGGETQYF. Full variable domain (rest looked up from reference TRBV9 and TRBJ2-5): DSGVTQTPKHLITATGQRVTLRCSPRSGDLSVYWYQQSLDQGLQFLIQYYNGEERAKGNILERFSAQQFPDLHSELNLSSLELGDSALYFCASSVRGSGGETQYFGPGTRLLVL.

The V gene is TRBV20-1, the J gene TRBJ2-1; no firm D call. The DNA end favors TRBJ2-5, so the J call may be wrong. Germline assignment: CDR1 DFQATT and CDR2 SNEGSKA (reference sequence). CDR3 length equals 15 residues. The CDR3: CSARRPRTRGETQYF. The CDR3 region has the DNA TGCAGTGCTAGGCGACCTAGGACCCGTGGGGAGACCCAGTACTTC.

The rearrangement joins TRBV20-1 to TRBJ2-5; TRBD2 agrees at 7 bases. J lost 3 bases, V lost 4 bases, and 5 bases had no gene match. The CDR3 consists of 13 residues. Germline lookup yields CDR1 DFQATT and CDR2 SNEGSKA (reference sequence). The CDR3 protein is CSATPGGKETQYF. CDR3 nucleotide sequence: TGCAGTGCTACCCCGGGGGGAAAAGAGACCCAGTACTTC.

The rearrangement links TRBV6-5 to TRBJ1-2, with a possible D match to TRBD1 (5 bases). This CDR3 comprises 13 residues. Germline V gives CDR1 MNHEY, CDR2 SVGAGI. Trimming removed 4 bases at V and 4 bases at J, with 10 bases between. In nucleotides, the CDR3 is TGTGCCAGCAGTTCGACAGCCACCTATGGCTACACCTTC. It specifies CASSSTATYGYTF.

The chain links TRBV29-1 to TRBJ1-4, with D perhaps TRBD1 (5 bases). In germline, CDR1 is SQVTM, CDR2 ANQGSEA. V lost 8 bases to trimming and J lost 10 bases, with 14 bases between them. The CDR3 runs 11 residues. The CDR3 sequence: CSYTRGGKLFF. The CDR3 DNA sequence: TGCAGCTACACAAGGGGCGGAAAACTGTTTTTT.

The gene calls are TRBV9 and TRBJ2-1, with 11 bases fitting TRBD2. CDR1 is SGDLS, CDR2 YYNGEE, per germline. This CDR3 has 15 residues. V trimming: 0 bases; J trimming: 10 bases; junction bases outside the gene matches: 6. CDR3 DNA sequence: TGTGCCAGCAGCGTAGAGGGAGGACTAGCGGGCGAGCAGTTCTTC. Its translation is CASSVEGGLAGEQFF.

This chain links TRBV15 with TRBJ1-2, with D perhaps TRBD1 (6 bases). The V end was cut by 0 bases, the J end by 6 bases, with 14 bases between. Germline V gene lookup returns CDR1 LNHNV and CDR2 YYDKDF (reference sequence). The CDR3 is 15 amino acids. As DNA, the CDR3 is TGTGCCACCAGCAGAGAGGGAAGGGCAGGGGATGGCTACACCTTC. This codes for CATSREGRAGDGYTF.

Only one count was recorded for this clonotype. The rearrangement links TRBV12-3 or TRBV12-4 to TRBJ1-2, with TRBD1 identical over 7 bases. V lost 6 bases to trimming and J lost 5 bases; unmatched junction nucleotides: 6. The CDR3 has 13 residues. CDR3 in amino acids: CASSKGTVYGYTF. CDR3 coding DNA: TGTGCCAGCAGCAAAGGGACAGTTTATGGCTACACCTTC.

This clonotype was observed a few times. The V call is TRBV20-1, the J call TRBJ2-5; no clear D. The J call may be faulty, since TRBJ2-7 better matches the DNA end. The CDR3 runs to 11 residues. The germline gives CDR1 DFQATT, CDR2 SNEGSKA (reference sequence). CDR3 region: CSATSTYEQYF. As DNA, the CDR3 is TGCAGTGCAACCTCTACCTACGAGCAGTACTTC.

The rearrangement links TRBV5-1 to TRBJ1-5, with 8 bases aligning to TRBD1. Germline V CDR1 and CDR2: SGHRS, YFSETQ. V was pared by 9 bases and J by 2 bases, with 13 bases of the junction left unmatched. This CDR3 region has 16 residues. CDR3 sequence reads: CAISGPRGQRNQPQHF. In DNA, the CDR3 is TGCGCCATATCCGGACCCAGGGGGCAGCGCAATCAGCCCCAGCATTTT.

The chain uses TRBV6-1 and TRBJ2-3, with D possibly matching TRBD2 (5 bases). Germline V gene lookup returns CDR1 MNHNS and CDR2 SASEGT. Trimming removed 4 bases at V and 2 bases at J, with 13 bases between. The CDR3 is 15 residues long. The CDR3 DNA reads as TGTGCCAGCAGTGTCCTCTCGGGATTCACAGATACGCAGTATTTT. Translation gives CASSVLSGFTDTQYF.

In its sample, this clonotype was seen a few times. The rearrangement uses TRBV3-1 and TRBJ2-5, with D possibly being TRBD2 (5 bases). Germline V gives CDR1 LGHDT, CDR2 YNNKEL (reference sequence). The CDR3 covers 16 residues. Trimming removed 0 bases from V and 4 bases from J, with 15 bases in between. CDR3 loop: CASSQDMREIGETQYF. CDR3 nucleotide sequence: TGTGCCAGCAGCCAAGATATGAGGGAGATTGGAGAGACCCAGTACTTC.

This clonotype has a handful of counts. The rearrangement uses TRBV13 and TRBJ2-5; 11 nucleotides match TRBD2. The J call may be in error: the DNA end matches TRBJ2-1 better. CDR3 length: 15 residues. Germline assignment: CDR1 PRHDT and CDR2 FYEKMQ (reference sequence). CDR3 loop: CASSWVAGGSNEQFF. The DNA of the CDR3 is TGTGCCAGCAGCTGGGTAGCGGGGGGGAGCAATGAGCAGTTCTTC.

In this sample, this clonotype turned up a few times. The rearrangement uses TRBV6-1 and TRBJ2-1, with D possibly matching TRBD1 (5 bases). The J call is in doubt because the DNA end fits TRBJ2-5 better. The CDR3 covers 13 residues. CDR1 and CDR2 from the germline V gene are MNHNS and SASEGT. The CDR3 coding sequence is TGTGCCAGCAGTAACAGGAAAGAAGAGACCCAGTACTTC. It is translated as CASSNRKEETQYF.

A few counts support this clonotype. The chain has TRBV7-3 and TRBJ2-5; D possibly matches TRBD1 or TRBD2 (5 bases each). Trimming removed 1 base from V and 3 bases from J, with 18 bases in between. Per the germline V gene, CDR1 is SGHTA and CDR2 is FQGTGA. CDR3 length: 17 amino acids. The CDR3 region is CASSLRGSGLGEETQYF. The CDR3 region has the DNA TGTGCCAGCAGCTTAAGGGGCTCGGGGCTGGGCGAAGAGACCCAGTACTTC.

The chain links TRBV3-1 to TRBJ1-4; 10 positions agree with TRBD1. The J segment lost 4 bases and the V segment lost 3 bases, leaving 5 bases of the junction unmatched. CDR3 length equals 16 residues. Per the germline V gene, CDR1 is LGHDT and CDR2 is YNNKEL (reference sequence). For the CDR3, the DNA is TGTGCCAGCAGCCAGACAGGGGGCCCCCTTAATGAAAAACTGTTTTTT. Its translation is CASSQTGGPLNEKLFF.

The J gene is TRBJ2-5, the V gene TRBV7-8, with 9 bases aligning to TRBD2. V dropped 2 bases and J dropped 2; count of bases not matched to a gene: 12. This CDR3 region has 18 residues. CDR1 SGHVS and CDR2 FQNEAQ come from the germline V gene. CDR3 nucleotide sequence: TGTGCCAGCAGCTTAAGGCCTAGCGGGATGAGAGGACAAGAGACCCAGTACTTC. Translated, it gives CASSLRPSGMRGQETQYF.

The V and J genes are TRBV27 and TRBJ2-5; 7 nucleotides match TRBD1. CDR1 MNHEY and CDR2 SMNVEV come from the germline V gene (reference sequence). Unmatched junction bases numbered 12, after V lost 0 bases and J lost 5 bases. The CDR3 totals 17 residues. CDR3 sequence reads: CASSLSNGGRGYETQYF. CDR3 coding DNA: TGTGCCAGCAGTTTATCGAACGGTGGCAGGGGGTACGAGACCCAGTACTTC.

This clonotype has more than one count but fewer than ten. The chain has TRBV4-3 and TRBJ1-1; no clear D. CDR3 length equals 15 residues. V gave up 1 base and J gave up 1 base, with 10 bases separating them. The germline gives CDR1 LGHNA, CDR2 YSLEER. The CDR3: CASSQVPNPNTEAFF. In DNA form, the CDR3 reads TGCGCCAGCAGCCAAGTTCCGAACCCGAACACTGAAGCTTTCTTT.

CDR3 amino acids: CASRSGNQETQYF. The CDR3 DNA reads TGTGCCAGCAGATCGGGGAACCAAGAGACCCAGTACTTC. The V gene is TRBV7-2, the J gene TRBJ2-5; D possibly corresponds to TRBD2 (5 bases). Germline CDR1 SGHTA, CDR2 FQGNSA. This CDR3 comprises 13 residues. V lost 6 bases, J lost 0 bases, and 8 bases lay in between.

This clonotype was detected a few times. The genes are TRBV10-3 and TRBJ2-2, with D possibly being TRBD2 (7 bases). V dropped 10 bases and J dropped 4 bases, with 19 bases sitting between them. The CDR3 has 15 residues. CDR1 and CDR2 from the germline V gene are ENHRY and SYGVKD. The CDR3 here is CATSPGGSSTGELFF. CDR3 nucleotides: TGTGCCACGAGCCCGGGGGGCTCCAGCACCGGGGAGCTGTTTTTT.

The V call is TRBV6-2 or TRBV6-3, the J call TRBJ2-5; D possibly corresponds to TRBD1 (6 bases). Per the germline V gene, CDR1 is MNHEY and CDR2 is SVGEGT. This CDR3 has 13 residues. Trimming pared 8 bases from V and 5 bases from J, leaving 15 bases between. CDR3 region: CASRDITRETQYF. For the CDR3, the DNA is TGTGCCAGCCGGGACATCACGAGGGAGACCCAGTACTTC.

This clonotype appeared a few times. This chain connects TRBV29-1 to TRBJ1-2; D possibly corresponds to TRBD1 (5 bases). V dropped 4 bases and J dropped 8 bases, with 11 bases sitting between them. The length of the CDR3 is 11 residues. CDR1 is SQVTM, CDR2 ANQGSEA, per germline. DNA for the CDR3: TGCAGCGTTGGGGGAGGGGAAGGCTACACCTTC. It codes for CSVGGGEGYTF.

The chain carries TRBV20-1 and TRBJ1-4, with D possibly TRBD1 on 6 matching bases. Trimming pared 5 bases from V and 6 bases from J, leaving 19 bases between. CDR3 size: 15 residues. Per the germline V gene, CDR1 is DFQATT and CDR2 is SNEGSKA (reference sequence). The CDR3 sequence: CSALESRTDYEKLFF. The CDR3 DNA reads TGCAGTGCTCTAGAGAGCAGGACAGATTATGAAAAACTGTTTTTT.